The 13 T cell receptor beta chains reported below all come from one sample, sequenced in a study of shared clonotypes between healthy human individuals. Sequencing was performed with immunoSEQ multiplex PCR; in TCRdb, only in-frame clones are kept and a portion is missing. The sample shows some 2.1 million clones, approximately 92% of them seen only once. Positively selected for CCR7, the CD45RO-negative cells used as naive CD8 cells excluded terminally differentiated effector memory CD45RA+ cells. Sequenced: naive CD8+ T cells from PBMCs. These receptors came from a man between 18 and 35 years old in good health. Some clones in this sample may be carry-over from other donors' samples.

The rearrangement joins TRBV7-9 to TRBJ2-5; the D is unclear. The germline CDR1 and CDR2 sequences are SEHNR and FQNEAQ (reference sequence). This CDR3 has 15 residues. Between the trimmed V and J ends, which lost 2 bases and 3 bases, there was a span of 13 bases. The CDR3 spells CASSLRIGAKETQYF. As DNA, the CDR3 is TGTGCCAGCAGCTTAAGGATTGGAGCTAAAGAGACCCAGTACTTC. Using reference TRBV7-9 and TRBJ2-5 for the parts outside the CDR3, the full variable domain is DTGVSQNPRHKITKRGQNVTFRCDPISEHNRLYWYRQTLGQGPEFLTYFQNEAQLEKSRLLSDRFSAERPKGSFSTLEIQRTEQGDSAMYLCASSLRIGAKETQYFGPGTRLLVL.

The CDR3 nucleotides read TGTGCCAGAAGCCCCAGGCGGTATAGCAATCAGCCCCAGCATTTT. This gives the protein CARSPRRYSNQPQHF. The J gene is TRBJ1-5, the V gene TRBV5-3; D uncertain. TRBV5-3 is an open reading frame, and its role is uncertain. This CDR3 has 15 residues. V was shortened by 4 bases and J by 0 bases, with 11 bases between the two germline ends.

The rearrangement joins TRBV5-4 to TRBJ2-3; D may match TRBD1 or TRBD2 (5 bases each). The CDR3 is 16 amino acids. Trimming took 3 bases from V and 1 from J, leaving 15 bases between them. Germline V CDR1 and CDR2: SGHNT, YYREEE (reference sequence). The CDR3 DNA reads TGTGCCAGCAGCTATTTTCGGGACGGCGGCACAGATACGCAGTATTTT. Translation: CASSYFRDGGTDTQYF.

J is TRBJ2-1 and V is TRBV28, with 7 bases fitting TRBD2. CDR1 is MDHEN and CDR2 is SYDVKM in the germline V gene. V trimming: 6 bases; J trimming: 7 bases; junction bases outside the gene matches: 12. CDR3 size: 15 residues. CDR3 in amino acids: CASSLVVRGGNEQFF. CDR3 nucleotides: TGTGCCAGCAGCCTGGTGGTTAGGGGAGGGAATGAGCAGTTCTTC. Full variable domain (remainder filled in from reference TRBV28 and TRBJ2-1): DVKVTQSSRYLVKRTGEKVFLECVQDMDHENMFWYRQDPGLGLRLIYFSYDVKMKEKGDIPEGYSVSREKKERFSLILESASTNQTSMYLCASSLVVRGGNEQFFGPGTRLTVL.

This sequence joins TRBV2 and TRBJ2-2, with 8 bases that match TRBD2. The CDR3 runs 16 residues. J gave up 7 bases and V 7 bases, and 14 bases lay outside the gene matches. Germline CDR1 reads SNHLY; CDR2 reads FYNNEI. CDR3 sequence (DNA): TGTGCCAGCAAGATGGGTCCGGGACTAGAGGTCGGGGAGCTGTTTTTT. Translation gives CASKMGPGLEVGELFF.

The gene calls are TRBV19 and TRBJ1-2; 9 nucleotides agree with TRBD1. V trimming: 5 bases; J trimming: 8 bases; junction bases outside the gene matches: 9. This CDR3 comprises 14 residues. CDR1 is LNHDA, CDR2 SQIVND, per germline (reference sequence). The CDR3: CASSPVQGAVGYTF. The CDR3 DNA is TGTGCCAGTAGTCCGGTACAGGGGGCAGTGGGCTACACCTTC.

The chain is built from TRBV9 and TRBJ2-3; TRBD2 matches 12 bases. Germline assignment: CDR1 SGDLS and CDR2 YYNGEE. The CDR3 is 17 amino acids. With 3 bases clipped from V and 2 bases from J, the junction kept 7 bases outside the gene matches. CDR3 protein: CASSELPSGRATDTQYF. CDR3 sequence (DNA): TGTGCCAGCAGCGAGTTACCTAGCGGGAGGGCCACAGATACGCAGTATTTT.

The chain links TRBV27 to TRBJ2-3; D ambiguous. V was cut by 6 bases and J by 4 bases, with 8 bases left in between. CDR3 length: 12 amino acids. In germline, CDR1 is MNHEY, CDR2 SMNVEV (reference sequence). DNA of the CDR3: TGTGCCAGCAGGCAACCCCCAGATACGCAGTATTTT. Translated, it gives CASRQPPDTQYF.

As regards this clone: The sample has other DNA sequences that encode this CDR3 too. The chain is built from TRBV7-9 and TRBJ2-7; D is unclear. Trimming stripped 1 base from V and 6 bases from J, with 4 bases between. Looked up from germline, CDR1 is SEHNR and CDR2 is FQNEAQ (reference sequence). This CDR3 has 11 amino acids. CDR3 sequence reads: CASSLGLEQYF. Here the CDR3 DNA reads TGTGCCAGCAGCTTAGGACTCGAGCAGTACTTC.

The CDR3 here is CASSFHTKSNTEAFF. CDR3 DNA sequence: TGTGCCAGCAGCTTCCATACGAAATCGAACACTGAAGCTTTCTTT. V gene TRBV11-2 combines with J gene TRBJ1-1; no definite D call. Germline V CDR1 and CDR2: SGHAT, FQNNGV. The CDR3 has 15 amino acids. The ends were cut back, 3 bases at V and 1 base at J, with 12 bases in the middle. The full variable domain, rest sourced from reference TRBV11-2 and TRBJ1-1, is EAGVAQSPRYKIIEKRQSVAFWCNPISGHATLYWYQQILGQGPKLLIQFQNNGVVDDSQLPKDRFSAERLKGVDSTLKIQPAKLEDSAVYLCASSFHTKSNTEAFFGQGTRLTVV.

The chain joins TRBV10-3 to TRBJ1-2, with TRBD1 matching over 8 bases. The V gene's germline CDR1 is ENHRY and CDR2 SYGVKD. Trimming cost V 8 bases and J 4 bases; bases outside gene matches: 3. The CDR3 spans 12 residues. This CDR3 is CAIWTGTYGYTF. CDR3 sequence (DNA): TGTGCCATCTGGACAGGGACCTATGGCTACACCTTC.

Concerning this clone: Other DNA sequences in this specimen translate into the identical CDR3. V usage is TRBV15 and J usage is TRBJ2-7, with 14 bases that match TRBD2. This CDR3 comprises 16 residues. Germline CDR1 and CDR2: LNHNV and YYDKDF (reference sequence). With 1 base clipped from V and 3 bases from J, the junction kept 2 bases outside the gene matches. The CDR3 DNA is TGTGCCACCAGCAGAGGCGGACTAGCGGGAGGCTACGAGCAGTACTTC. Translating gives CATSRGGLAGGYEQYF. Using reference TRBV15 and TRBJ2-7 for the parts outside the CDR3, the full variable domain is DAMVIQNPRYQVTQFGKPVTLSCSQTLNHNVMYWYQQKSSQAPKLLFHYYDKDFNNEADTPDNFQSRRPNTSFCFLDIRSPGLGDTAMYLCATSRGGLAGGYEQYFGPGTRLTVT.

The chain has TRBV19 and TRBJ2-2; D remains ambiguous. Germline assignment: CDR1 LNHDA and CDR2 SQIVND (reference sequence). V lost 3 bases, J lost 1 base, and 9 bases lay in between. The CDR3 consists of 15 residues. CDR3 in DNA: TGTGCCAGTAGTATTCTGCGCGGGAACACCGGGGAGCTGTTTTTT. This sequence encodes CASSILRGNTGELFF. The full variable domain, its missing parts supplied by reference TRBV19 and TRBJ2-2, is DGGITQSPKYLFRKEGQNVTLSCEQNLNHDAMYWYRQDPGQGLRLIYYSQIVNDFQKGDIAEGYSVSREKKESFPLTVTSAQKNPTAFYLCASSILRGNTGELFFGEGSRLTVL.